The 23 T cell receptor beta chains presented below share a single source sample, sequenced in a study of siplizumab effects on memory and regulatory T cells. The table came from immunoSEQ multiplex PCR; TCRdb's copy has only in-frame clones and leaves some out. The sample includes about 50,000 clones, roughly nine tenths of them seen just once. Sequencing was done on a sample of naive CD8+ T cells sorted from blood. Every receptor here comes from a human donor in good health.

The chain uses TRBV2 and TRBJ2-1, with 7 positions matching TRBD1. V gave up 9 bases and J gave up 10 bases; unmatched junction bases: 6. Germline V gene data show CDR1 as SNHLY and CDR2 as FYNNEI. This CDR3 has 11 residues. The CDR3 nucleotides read TGTGCCAGGAAAACAGGGGTCGAGCAGTTCTTC. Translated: CARKTGVEQFF.

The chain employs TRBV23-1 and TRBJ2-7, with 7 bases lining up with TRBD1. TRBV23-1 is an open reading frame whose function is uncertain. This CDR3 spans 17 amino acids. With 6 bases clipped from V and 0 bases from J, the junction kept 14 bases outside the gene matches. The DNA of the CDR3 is TGCGCCAGCAGACTAGACGGGACAGATACCAGCTCCTACGAGCAGTACTTC. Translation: CASRLDGTDTSSYEQYF.

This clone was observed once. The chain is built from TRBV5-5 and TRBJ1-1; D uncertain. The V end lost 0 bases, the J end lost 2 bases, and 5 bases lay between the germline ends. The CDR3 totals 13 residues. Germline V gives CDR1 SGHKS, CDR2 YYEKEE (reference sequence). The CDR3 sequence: CASSLAVNTEAFF. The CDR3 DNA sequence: TGTGCCAGCAGCTTGGCTGTCAACACTGAAGCTTTCTTT.

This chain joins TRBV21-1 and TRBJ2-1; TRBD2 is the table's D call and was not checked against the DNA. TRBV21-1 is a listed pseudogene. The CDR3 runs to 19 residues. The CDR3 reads CASSSRLAERHNAYNEQFF. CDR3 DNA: TGTGCCAGCAGCTCTAGACTAGCGGAACGGCATAACGCCTACAATGAGCAGTTCTTC.

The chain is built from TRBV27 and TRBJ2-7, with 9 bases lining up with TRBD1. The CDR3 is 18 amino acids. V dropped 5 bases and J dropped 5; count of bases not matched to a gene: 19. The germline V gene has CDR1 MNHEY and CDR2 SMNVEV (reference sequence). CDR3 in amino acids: CASSISLLRQGGPHEQYF. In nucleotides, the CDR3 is TGTGCCAGCAGTATTTCCCTCCTCCGACAGGGGGGTCCCCACGAGCAGTACTTC.

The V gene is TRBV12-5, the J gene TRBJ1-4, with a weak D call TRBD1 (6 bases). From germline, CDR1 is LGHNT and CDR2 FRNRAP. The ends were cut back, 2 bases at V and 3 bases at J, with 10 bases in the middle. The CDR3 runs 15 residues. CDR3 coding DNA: TGTGCTAGTGGTTTGTTCGAGGGGGCTAATGAAAAACTGTTTTTT. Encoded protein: CASGLFEGANEKLFF.

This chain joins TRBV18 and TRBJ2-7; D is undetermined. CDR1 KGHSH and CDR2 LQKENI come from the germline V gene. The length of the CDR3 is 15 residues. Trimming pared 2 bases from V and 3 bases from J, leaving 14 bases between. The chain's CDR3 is CASSPTRDTYYEQYF. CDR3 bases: TGTGCCAGCTCACCAACGCGAGACACCTACTACGAGCAGTACTTC.

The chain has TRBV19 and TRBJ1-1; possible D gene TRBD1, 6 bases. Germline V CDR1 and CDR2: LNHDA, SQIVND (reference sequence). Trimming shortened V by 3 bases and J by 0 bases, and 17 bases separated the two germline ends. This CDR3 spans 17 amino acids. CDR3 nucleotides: TGTGCCAGTAGTATCGATAGGGGGACACCCTTGAACACTGAAGCTTTCTTT. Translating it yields CASSIDRGTPLNTEAFF.

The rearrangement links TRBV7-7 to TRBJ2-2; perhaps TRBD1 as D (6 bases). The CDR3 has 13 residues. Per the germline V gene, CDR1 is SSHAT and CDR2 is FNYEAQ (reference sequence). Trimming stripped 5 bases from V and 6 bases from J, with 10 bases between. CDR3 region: CASSITGSGELFF. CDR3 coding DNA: TGTGCCAGCAGCATTACAGGGTCCGGGGAGCTGTTTTTT.

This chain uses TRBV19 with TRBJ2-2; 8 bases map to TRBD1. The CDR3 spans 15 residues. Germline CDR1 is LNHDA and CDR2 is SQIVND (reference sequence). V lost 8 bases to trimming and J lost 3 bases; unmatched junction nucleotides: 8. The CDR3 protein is CASRDRNFDTGELFF. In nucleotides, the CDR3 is TGTGCCAGTCGGGACAGGAACTTCGACACCGGGGAGCTGTTTTTT.

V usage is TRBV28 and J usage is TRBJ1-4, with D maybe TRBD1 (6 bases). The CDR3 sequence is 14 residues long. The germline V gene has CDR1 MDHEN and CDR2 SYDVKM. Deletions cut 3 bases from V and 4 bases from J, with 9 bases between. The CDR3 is CASSLGAGNEKLFF. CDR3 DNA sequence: TGTGCCAGCAGTTTGGGGGCTGGTAATGAAAAACTGTTTTTT. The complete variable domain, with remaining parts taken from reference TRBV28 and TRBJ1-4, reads DVKVTQSSRYLVKRTGEKVFLECVQDMDHENMFWYRQDPGLGLRLIYFSYDVKMKEKGDIPEGYSVSREKKERFSLILESASTNQTSMYLCASSLGAGNEKLFFGSGTQLSVL.

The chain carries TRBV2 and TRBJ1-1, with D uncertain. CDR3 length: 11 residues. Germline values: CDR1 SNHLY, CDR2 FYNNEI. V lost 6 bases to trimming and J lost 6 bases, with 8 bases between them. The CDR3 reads CASRLEAEAFF. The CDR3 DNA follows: TGTGCCAGCAGGTTAGAGGCTGAAGCTTTCTTT. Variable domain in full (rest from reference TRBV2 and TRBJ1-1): EPEVTQTPSHQVTQMGQEVILRCVPISNHLYFYWYRQILGQKVEFLVSFYNNEISEKSEIFDDQFSVERPDGSNFTLKIRSTKLEDSAMYFCASRLEAEAFFGQGTRLTVV.

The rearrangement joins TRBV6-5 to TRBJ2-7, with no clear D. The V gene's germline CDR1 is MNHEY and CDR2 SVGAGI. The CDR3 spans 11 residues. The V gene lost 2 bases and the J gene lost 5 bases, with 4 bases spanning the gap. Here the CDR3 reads CASSYVNEQYF. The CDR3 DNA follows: TGTGCCAGCAGTTACGTGAACGAGCAGTACTTC.

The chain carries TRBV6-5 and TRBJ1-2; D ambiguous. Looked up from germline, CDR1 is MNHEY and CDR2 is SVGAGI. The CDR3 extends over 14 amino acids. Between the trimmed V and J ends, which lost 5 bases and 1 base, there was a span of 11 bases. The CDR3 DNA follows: TGTGCCAGCAGTCCCAGGACCGATAACTATGGCTACACCTTC. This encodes CASSPRTDNYGYTF.

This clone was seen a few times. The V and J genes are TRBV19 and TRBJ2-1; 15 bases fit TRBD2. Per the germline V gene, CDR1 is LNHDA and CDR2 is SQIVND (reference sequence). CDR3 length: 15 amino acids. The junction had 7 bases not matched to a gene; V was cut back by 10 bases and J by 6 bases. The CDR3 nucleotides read TGTGCCACCGGACTAGCGGGAGGGCCGGGCAATGAGCAGTTCTTC. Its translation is CATGLAGGPGNEQFF.

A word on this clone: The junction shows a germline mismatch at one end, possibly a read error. CDR3 sequence: CASSQDHLAGVVGGELFF. The CDR3 DNA reads TGCGCCAGCAGCCAAGATCATCTAGCGGGAGTCGTGGGCGGGGAGTTGTTTTTT. The chain links TRBV4-1 to TRBJ2-2; the match to TRBD2 covers 10 bases. Looked up from germline, CDR1 is MGHRA and CDR2 is YSYEKL. The CDR3 spans 18 residues.

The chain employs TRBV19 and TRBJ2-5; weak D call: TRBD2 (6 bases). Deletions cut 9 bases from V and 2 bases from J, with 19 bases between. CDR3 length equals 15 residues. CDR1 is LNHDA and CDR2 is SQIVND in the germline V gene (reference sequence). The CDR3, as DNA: TGTGCCAGACGACCCGGGAGAGAAAATCAAGAGACCCAGTACTTC. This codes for CARRPGRENQETQYF.

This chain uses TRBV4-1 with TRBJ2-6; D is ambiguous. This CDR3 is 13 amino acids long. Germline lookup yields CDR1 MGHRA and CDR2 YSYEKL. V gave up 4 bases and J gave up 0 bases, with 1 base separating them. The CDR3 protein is CASSLSGANVLTF. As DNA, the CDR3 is TGCGCCAGCAGCCTCTCTGGGGCCAACGTCCTGACTTTC.

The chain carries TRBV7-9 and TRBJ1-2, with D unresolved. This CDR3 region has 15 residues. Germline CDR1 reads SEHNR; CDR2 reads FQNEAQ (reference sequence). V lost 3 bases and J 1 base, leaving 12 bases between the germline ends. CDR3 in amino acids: CASSFVDVINYGYTF. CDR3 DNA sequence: TGTGCCAGCAGCTTTGTCGACGTAATTAACTATGGCTACACCTTC.

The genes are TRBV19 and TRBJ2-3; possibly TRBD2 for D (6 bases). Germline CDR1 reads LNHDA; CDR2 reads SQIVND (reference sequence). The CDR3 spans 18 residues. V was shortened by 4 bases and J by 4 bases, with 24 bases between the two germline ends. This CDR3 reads CASSTPEGAGLSPDTQYF. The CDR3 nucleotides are TGTGCCAGTAGTACGCCCGAGGGAGCGGGTTTGAGCCCAGATACGCAGTATTTT.

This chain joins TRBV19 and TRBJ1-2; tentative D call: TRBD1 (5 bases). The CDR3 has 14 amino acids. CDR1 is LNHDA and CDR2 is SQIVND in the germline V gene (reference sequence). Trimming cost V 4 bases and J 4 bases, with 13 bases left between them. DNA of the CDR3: TGTGCCAGTAGTACCGCCTCAGGGTTCTATGGCTACACCTTC. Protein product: CASSTASGFYGYTF.

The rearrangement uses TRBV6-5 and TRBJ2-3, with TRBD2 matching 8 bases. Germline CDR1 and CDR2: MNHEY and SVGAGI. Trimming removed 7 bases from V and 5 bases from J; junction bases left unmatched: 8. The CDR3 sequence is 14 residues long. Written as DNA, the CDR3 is TGTGCCAGCAAACCCCGGGGGGGCAAAGATACGCAGTATTTT. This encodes CASKPRGGKDTQYF.

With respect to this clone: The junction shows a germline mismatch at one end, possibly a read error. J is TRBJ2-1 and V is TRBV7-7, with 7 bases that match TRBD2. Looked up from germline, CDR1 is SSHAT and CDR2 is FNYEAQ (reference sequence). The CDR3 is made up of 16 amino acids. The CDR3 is CASSLVGLAEPNEQFF. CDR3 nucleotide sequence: TGTGCTAGCAGCTTAGTCGGGCTAGCGGAACCCAATGAGCAGTTCTTC.